The clone carrying this T cell receptor beta chain was observed a few times. As yet, its antigen is unknown. The data belong to a study of T cell repertoires in cytomegalovirus infection. About the research overall: Recently identified HLA-C-restricted CMV epitopes were used, and well-studied HLA-B-restricted CMV epitopes were used as well. An indication of both CMV infection and matching HLA type came from public TCR beta signatures.

Trimming took 4 bases from V and 6 from J; bases not matched to a gene: 5. Germline values: CDR1 MNHNS, CDR2 SASEGT. This CDR3 has 14 residues. Via MiXCR, TCRdb re-called the reads, giving one row per CDR3 protein. The sample carries 100,000 or so distinct CDR3 sequences, approximately 45% recorded once. Whole-study results and caveats: Public TCR beta family frequency separated CMV-and-HLA carriers, including in an independent cohort.

The chain combines TRBV6-1 with TRBJ2-2; 7 nucleotides align to TRBD1. The clonotype comes from a human donor in good health (CMV status not recorded). Some clones in this sample may be carry-over from other donors' samples. Source: CD8+ T cells from cultured PBMCs, taken from culture after CMV antigen stimulation. The CDR3: CASSAGTVAGELFF. Written as DNA, the CDR3 is TGTGCCAGCAGTGCCGGGACAGTGGCCGGGGAGCTGTTTTTT.